A selection of T cell receptor beta chains follows, all from one sample in a study of OX40 agonist ivuxolimab in advanced cancers. TCRdb's table, derived via immunoSEQ multiplex PCR, lists solely in-frame clones and lacks some. The profile shows approximately 77,000 clones, about four fifths of them singletons. The starting material was CD4+ or CD8+ T cells sorted from blood, obtained in a trial of the OX40 agonist ivuxolimab. These receptors were obtained from an adult with an advanced solid tumor such as melanoma, head and neck, liver or kidney cancer. The CDR3 runs from the conserved cysteine through the conserved F or W. The D gene is left open where the match is weak. The size entry is marked missing in some rows and otherwise reads once, few, many or a size class.

j_call,v_call,d_call,clone_size,cdr3_nt,cdr3_aa
TRBJ2-2,TRBV19,TRBD1,NA,TGTGCCAGTAGCCCGGACAGGGTCTCCGGGGAGCTGTTTTTT,CASSPDRVSGELFF
TRBJ1-1,TRBV21-1,NA,NA,TGTGCCAGCAGCAATCCGACAGGGAAAAAGGTTGAAGCTTTCTTT,CASSNPTGKKVEAFF
TRBJ2-1,TRBV19,NA,NA,TGTGCCAGTAGTAGTACTCCAGAGGGCTCCTACAATGAGCAGTTCTTC,CASSSTPEGSYNEQFF
TRBJ2-2,TRBV10-3,NA,NA,TGTGCCATCAGGATGTCAGGGAACACCGGGGAGCTGTTTTTT,CAIRMSGNTGELFF
TRBJ2-7,TRBV18,NA,NA,TGTGCCAGCTCACCGTACAAAGGGGACGAGCAGTACTTC,CASSPYKGDEQYF
TRBJ1-1,TRBV30,NA,NA,TGTGCCTGGAGTGTACTGCGAAACACTGAAGCTTTCTTT,CAWSVLRNTEAFF
TRBJ1-6,TRBV19,TRBD1,few,TGTGCCAGTAGTTCGGGACAGTTGAATTCACCCCTCCACTTT,CASSSGQLNSPLHF
TRBJ1-2,TRBV28,NA,once,TGTGCCAGCAGTCCGACGAGGGTAGATGGCTACACCTTC,CASSPTRVDGYTF
TRBJ2-5,TRBV5-1,NA,NA,TGCGCCAGCAGCTGGGGCGGGAATCAAGAGACCCAGTACTTC,CASSWGGNQETQYF
TRBJ2-4,TRBV12-5,NA,NA,TGTGCTAGTGGTTTTCGAGTAGAGAAAAACATTCAGTACTTC,CASGFRVEKNIQYF
TRBJ2-4,TRBV9,NA,NA,TGTGCCAGCAGCGAGGGACACTCCATAAACATTCAGTACTTC,CASSEGHSINIQYF
TRBJ2-1,TRBV7-9,NA,NA,TGTGCCAGCAGCACTAGGGGTTCAGGAGCGAGACCTTCCTACAATGAGCAGTTCTTC,CASSTRGSGARPSYNEQFF
TRBJ2-3,TRBV19,TRBD1,NA,TGTGCCAGTAGTCGCCTCCAGGGGGCTGGTACAGATACGCAGTATTTT,CASSRLQGAGTDTQYF
TRBJ2-1,TRBV5-1,NA,NA,TGCGCCAGCAGCGCGGACGGGGCGCGGGGCAGCAATGAGCAGTTCTTC,CASSADGARGSNEQFF
TRBJ1-3,TRBV27,TRBD1,NA,TGTGCCAGCAGCCGACGACAGGGGGCGGCTAACACCATATATTTT,CASSRRQGAANTIYF
TRBJ1-2,TRBV19,NA,NA,TGTGCCAGTGGTCGCGGGCCCTATGGCTACACCTTC,CASGRGPYGYTF
TRBJ2-3,TRBV7-2,NA,NA,TGTGCCAGCAGCTTAGCCCTTGGTGGAGATACGCAGTATTTT,CASSLALGGDTQYF
TRBJ2-2,TRBV7-2,TRBD1,NA,TGTGCCAGCAGCCCTTGGACAGGTGGGAACACCGGGGAGCTGTTTTTT,CASSPWTGGNTGELFF
TRBJ1-2,TRBV19,TRBD1,NA,TGTGCCAGTAGTATAACGCGGGACAGGGAAGGCTACACCTTC,CASSITRDREGYTF
TRBJ2-3,TRBV5-1,NA,once,TGCGCCAGCAGCTTGGACGGGGGCAAAGATACGCAGTATTTT,CASSLDGGKDTQYF
TRBJ2-6,TRBV6-5,NA,NA,TGTGCCAGCAGTTACTCGAAGGCTGGGGCCAACGTCCTGACTTTC,CASSYSKAGANVLTF
TRBJ2-7,TRBV5-1,TRBD1,NA,TGCGCCAGCAGCTCGCCAGGGGGCCAATCCTACGAGCAGTACTTC,CASSSPGGQSYEQYF
TRBJ2-1,TRBV11-2,TRBD2,NA,TGTGCCATATCGACAGGGACTAGCGGGCGGAGCTCCTACAATGAGCAGTTCTTC,CAISTGTSGRSSYNEQFF
TRBJ1-3,TRBV9,NA,NA,TGTGCCAGCAGCGTGGAAGCGAGTCGAAGATCTGGAAACACCATATATTTT,CASSVEASRRSGNTIYF